The 4 T cell receptor beta chains in this list originate from one sample, sequenced in a study of PD-1 blockade in mismatch repair-deficient tumors. TCRdb's copy holds only in-frame clones and misses some; the assay was immunoSEQ multiplex PCR. The profile shows roughly 130,000 clones, around nine tenths of them singletons. Specimen: peripheral blood, collected about 17 months after starting pembrolizumab. Receptors were obtained from an adult with mismatch repair-deficient cancer.

As for this clone: Distinct nucleotide sequences in the sample also encode this CDR3. The chain carries TRBV4-1 and TRBJ2-5, with 14 positions matching TRBD2. The V and J ends lost 3 bases and 5 bases, in that order; junction bases with no gene match: 5. CDR3 size: 16 residues. Germline CDR1 MGHRA, CDR2 YSYEKL. The CDR3 DNA is TGCGCCAGCAGCCAGGGGACTAGCGGGAGACAGGAGACCCAGTACTTC. Translating it yields CASSQGTSGRQETQYF.

V is TRBV10-3 and J is TRBJ1-4; D gene unclear. Trimming stripped 2 bases from V and 8 bases from J, with 6 bases between. This CDR3 has 12 residues. The germline V gene encodes CDR1 ENHRY and CDR2 SYGVKD. This chain's CDR3 is CAISEDGEKLFF. The CDR3 bases are TGTGCCATCAGTGAGGACGGAGAAAAACTGTTTTTT.

DNA for the CDR3: TGTGCCAGCAGTTTCCCCGGGACTAGTGAAGACATTCAGTACTTC. Protein product: CASSFPGTSEDIQYF. The genes are TRBV28 and TRBJ2-4; TRBD2 agrees at 8 bases. The germline gives CDR1 MDHEN, CDR2 SYDVKM. CDR3 size: 15 residues. V shed 3 bases, J shed 8 bases, and the junction held 9 bases outside the gene matches.

This chain joins TRBV18 and TRBJ1-3; D is uncertain. The V end was cut by 3 bases, the J end by 0 bases, with 12 bases between. The CDR3 consists of 16 residues. Germline V gene data show CDR1 as KGHSH and CDR2 as LQKENI. CDR3 DNA: TGTGCCAGCTCACCCATACCCGGGGACTCTGGAAACACCATATATTTT. Translated, it gives CASSPIPGDSGNTIYF.